This T cell receptor (beta chain) was recorded in a study of blood T cell repertoires in COVID-19. Overall study: The cDNA or gDNA used as material had been derived from T cells, B-cell-depleted T cells, or PBMCs.

The repertoire was sequenced with immunoSEQ multiplex PCR; TCRdb's copy has only in-frame clones and lacks some. Here the sample spans around 470,000 clones, around 91% being singletons. This TCR was recovered from a man aged 18 to 30 who had recovered from COVID-19. Material: PBMCs or T cells enriched from blood (not recorded which).

CDR3 sequence reads: CAISLGQPYEQYF. CDR3 DNA sequence: TGTGCCATCAGTTTGGGACAGCCATACGAGCAGTACTTC. This chain links TRBV10-3 with TRBJ2-7; TRBD1 matches 7 bases. The J segment lost 4 bases and the V segment lost 5 bases, leaving 5 bases of the junction unmatched. Germline CDR1 is ENHRY and CDR2 is SYGVKD. This CDR3 spans 13 amino acids.